This TCR beta chain was found in a study of Ad26.COV2.S vaccination and SARS-CoV-2 variants. General study findings and limits: Responses of spike-specific T cells (both CD8+ and CD4+) reportedly showed substantial breadth after vaccination.

Profiling relied on immunoSEQ multiplex PCR, and the TCRdb table lists in-frame clones only, not all of them. The sample shows about 350,000 clones, roughly nine tenths of them seen only once. Germline values: CDR1 LGHDT, CDR2 YNNKEL (reference sequence). Trimming removed 4 bases at V and 5 bases at J, with 11 bases between. The CDR3 runs to 13 residues. Concerning this clone: What it binds is unknown.

The receptor was derived from a human donor who had recovered from COVID-19. The gene calls are TRBV3-1 (or the pseudogene TRBV3-2) and TRBJ2-5; D gene unclear. This specimen was peripheral blood, taken after recovery from COVID-19. The CDR3 protein is CASSPRLKETQYF. The CDR3 bases are TGTGCCAGCAGCCCAAGGTTGAAGGAGACCCAGTACTTC.